This T cell receptor beta chain is from a study of cytomegalovirus exposure and HLA in healthy donors. General observations from the study: A few chains linked to CMV were shown in vitro to be specific for CMV antigens.

Points on this clone: Its antigen is still unknown.

Looked up from germline, CDR1 is SGHAT and CDR2 is FQNNGV. This CDR3 is 16 amino acids long. V gave up 5 bases and J gave up 8 bases, with 21 bases separating them. PCR amplification relied on 60 Vbeta primers (plus 13 Jbeta primers). TCRdb's copy holds only in-frame clones and misses some; the assay was immunoSEQ multiplex PCR. The data show 160,000 or so clones, with about 85% seen just once and 1.3% held by the top ten. The V call is TRBV11-2, the J call TRBJ1-4, with D possibly being TRBD1 (6 bases). This sequence originates from a man aged 50 or older in good health and CMV-seropositive. Material for sequencing was PBMCs. CDR3 sequence: CASSDFTGTRGEKLFF. As DNA, the CDR3 is TGTGCCAGCAGCGACTTCACCGGGACACGCGGGGAAAAACTGTTTTTT.